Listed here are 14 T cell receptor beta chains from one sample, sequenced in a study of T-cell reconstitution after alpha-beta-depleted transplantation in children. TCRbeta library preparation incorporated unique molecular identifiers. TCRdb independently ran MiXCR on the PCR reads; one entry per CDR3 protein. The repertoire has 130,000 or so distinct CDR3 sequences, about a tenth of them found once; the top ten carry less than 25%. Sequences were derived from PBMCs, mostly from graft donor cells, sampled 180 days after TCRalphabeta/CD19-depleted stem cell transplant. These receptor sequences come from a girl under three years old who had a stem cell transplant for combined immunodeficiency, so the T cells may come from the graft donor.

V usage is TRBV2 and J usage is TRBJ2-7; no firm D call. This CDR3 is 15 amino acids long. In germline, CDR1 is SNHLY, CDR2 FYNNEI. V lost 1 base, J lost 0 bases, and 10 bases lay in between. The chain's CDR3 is CASSEVGTSSYEQYF. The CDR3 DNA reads TGTGCCAGCAGTGAAGTGGGTACCAGCTCCTACGAGCAGTACTTC.

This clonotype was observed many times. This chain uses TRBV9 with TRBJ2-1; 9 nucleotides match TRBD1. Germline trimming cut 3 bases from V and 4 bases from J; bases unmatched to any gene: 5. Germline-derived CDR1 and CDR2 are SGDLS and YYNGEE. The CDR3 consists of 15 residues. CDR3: CASSEPGQGYNEQFF. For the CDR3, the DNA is TGTGCCAGCAGCGAACCGGGACAGGGTTACAATGAGCAGTTCTTC. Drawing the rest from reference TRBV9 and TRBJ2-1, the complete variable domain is DSGVTQTPKHLITATGQRVTLRCSPRSGDLSVYWYQQSLDQGLQFLIQYYNGEERAKGNILERFSAQQFPDLHSELNLSSLELGDSALYFCASSEPGQGYNEQFFGPGTRLTVL.

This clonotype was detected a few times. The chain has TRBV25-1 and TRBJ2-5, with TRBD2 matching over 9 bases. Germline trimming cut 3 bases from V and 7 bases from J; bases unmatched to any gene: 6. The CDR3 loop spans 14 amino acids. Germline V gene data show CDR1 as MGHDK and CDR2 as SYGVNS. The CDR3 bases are TGTGCCAGCAGTGATAGCGGGAGATACGGGACCCAGTACTTC. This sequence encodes CASSDSGRYGTQYF.

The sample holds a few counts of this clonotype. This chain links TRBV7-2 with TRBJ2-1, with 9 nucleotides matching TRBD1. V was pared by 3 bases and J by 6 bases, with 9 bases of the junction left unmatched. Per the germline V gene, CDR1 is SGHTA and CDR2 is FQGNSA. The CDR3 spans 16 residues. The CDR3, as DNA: TGTGCCAGCAGCTTTCTACCGGGACAGGGACGCAATGAGCAGTTCTTC. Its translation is CASSFLPGQGRNEQFF.

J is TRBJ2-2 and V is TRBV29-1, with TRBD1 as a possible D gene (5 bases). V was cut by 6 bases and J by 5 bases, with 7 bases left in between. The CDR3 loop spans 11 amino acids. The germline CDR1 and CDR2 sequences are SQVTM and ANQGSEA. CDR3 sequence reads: CSVRVTGELFF. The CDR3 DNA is TGCAGCGTCAGGGTGACCGGGGAGCTGTTTTTT.

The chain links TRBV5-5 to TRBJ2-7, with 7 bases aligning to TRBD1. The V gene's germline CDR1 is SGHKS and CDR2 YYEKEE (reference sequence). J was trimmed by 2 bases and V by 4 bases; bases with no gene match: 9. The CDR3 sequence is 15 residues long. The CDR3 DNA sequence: TGTGCCAGCAGCCTGGCTACGGGACAGACCTACGAGCAGTACTTC. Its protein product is CASSLATGQTYEQYF.

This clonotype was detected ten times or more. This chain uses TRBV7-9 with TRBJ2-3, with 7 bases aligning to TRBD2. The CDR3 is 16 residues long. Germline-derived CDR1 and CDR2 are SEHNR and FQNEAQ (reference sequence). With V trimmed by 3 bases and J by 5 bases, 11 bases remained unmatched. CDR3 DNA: TGTGCCAGCAGCTTGGATTTCGGATTAGCGGGAGATACGCAGTATTTT. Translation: CASSLDFGLAGDTQYF.

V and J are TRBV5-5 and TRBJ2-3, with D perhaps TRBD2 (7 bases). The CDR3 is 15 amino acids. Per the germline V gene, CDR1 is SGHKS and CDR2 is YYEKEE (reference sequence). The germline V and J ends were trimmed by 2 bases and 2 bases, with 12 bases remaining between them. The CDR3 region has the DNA TGTGCCAGCAGCTTCGGCGGGGGCGACACAGATACGCAGTATTTT. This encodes CASSFGGGDTDTQYF.

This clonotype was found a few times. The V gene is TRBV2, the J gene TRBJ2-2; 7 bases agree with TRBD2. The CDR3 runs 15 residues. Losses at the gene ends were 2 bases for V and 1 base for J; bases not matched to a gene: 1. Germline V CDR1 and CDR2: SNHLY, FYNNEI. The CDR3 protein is CASSESGGNTGELFF. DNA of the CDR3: TGTGCCAGCAGTGAATCGGGAGGGAACACCGGGGAGCTGTTTTTT.

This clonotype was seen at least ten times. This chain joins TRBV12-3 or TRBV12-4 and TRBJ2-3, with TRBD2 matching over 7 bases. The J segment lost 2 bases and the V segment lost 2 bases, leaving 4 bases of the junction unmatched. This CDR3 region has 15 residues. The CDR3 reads CASSLMGLHTDTQYF. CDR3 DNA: TGTGCCAGCAGTTTAATGGGACTACACACAGATACGCAGTATTTT.

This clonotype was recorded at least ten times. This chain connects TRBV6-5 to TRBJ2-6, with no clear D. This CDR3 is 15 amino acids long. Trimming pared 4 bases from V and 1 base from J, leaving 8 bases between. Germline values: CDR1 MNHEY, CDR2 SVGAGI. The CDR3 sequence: CASSSVRSGANVLTF. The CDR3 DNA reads TGTGCCAGCAGTTCCGTTCGATCTGGGGCCAACGTCCTGACTTTC.

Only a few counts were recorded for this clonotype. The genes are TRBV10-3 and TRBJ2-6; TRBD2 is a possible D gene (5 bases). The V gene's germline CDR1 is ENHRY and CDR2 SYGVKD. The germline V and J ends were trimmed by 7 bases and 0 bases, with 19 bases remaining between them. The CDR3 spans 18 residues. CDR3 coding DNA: TGTGCCATCACACAAAGCGGCAGGTCCTCCTCTGGGGCCAACGTCCTGACTTTC. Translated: CAITQSGRSSSGANVLTF.

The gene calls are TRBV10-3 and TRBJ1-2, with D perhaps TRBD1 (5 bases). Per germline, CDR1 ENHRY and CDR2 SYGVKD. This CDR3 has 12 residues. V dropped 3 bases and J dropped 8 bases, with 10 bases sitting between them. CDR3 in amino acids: CAISDDSEGYTF. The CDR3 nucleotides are TGTGCCATCAGTGACGACAGTGAGGGCTACACCTTC.

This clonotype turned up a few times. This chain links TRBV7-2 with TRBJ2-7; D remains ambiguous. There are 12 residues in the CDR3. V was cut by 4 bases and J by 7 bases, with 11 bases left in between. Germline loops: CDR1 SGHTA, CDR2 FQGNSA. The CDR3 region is CASSSSSWEQYF. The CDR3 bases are TGTGCCAGCAGCTCCTCCTCCTGGGAGCAGTACTTC.